Below are 11 T cell receptor beta chains sequenced from a single sample in a study of T cell responses to AZD1222 COVID-19 vaccine. Assay used: immunoSEQ multiplex PCR; TCRdb lists only in-frame clones, some missing. The table has some 83,000 clones, around 89% seen once; the top ten hold about 5.5%. Here the sequenced sample was peripheral blood, taken 28 days after the second AZD1222 dose. The receptor source for this set is an adult who received the AZD1222 COVID-19 vaccine.

This clone is a singleton in its sample. The chain carries TRBV27 and TRBJ1-5; D uncertain. The CDR3 is made up of 17 amino acids. Trimming took 5 bases from V and 1 from J, leaving 18 bases between them. CDR1 is MNHEY and CDR2 is SMNVEV in the germline V gene (reference sequence). The CDR3 here is CASSRKPPRESNQPQHF. CDR3 nucleotides: TGTGCCAGCAGTAGAAAACCGCCTAGGGAGAGCAATCAGCCCCAGCATTTT.

This chain uses TRBV18 with TRBJ1-1, with no clear D. The CDR3 sequence is 13 residues long. Germline assignment: CDR1 KGHSH and CDR2 LQKENI. Trimming shortened V by 2 bases and J by 4 bases, and 8 bases separated the two germline ends. This CDR3 is CASSPSGVTEAFF. The CDR3 coding sequence is TGTGCCAGCTCACCAAGCGGAGTCACTGAAGCTTTCTTT. Full variable domain (outside the CDR3, taken from reference TRBV18 and TRBJ1-1): NAGVMQNPRHLVRRRGQEARLRCSPMKGHSHVYWYRQLPEEGLKFMVYLQKENIIDESGMPKERFSAEFPKEGPSILRIQQVVRGDSAAYFCASSPSGVTEAFFGQGTRLTVV.

This chain joins TRBV9 and TRBJ2-6; tentative D call: TRBD2 (7 bases). The CDR3 has 18 amino acids. V was clipped by 0 bases and J by 0 bases, with 13 bases between them. From germline, CDR1 is SGDLS and CDR2 YYNGEE. CDR3 bases: TGTGCCAGCAGCGTAGGCGCAGGGGACTACTCTGGGGCCAACGTCCTGACTTTC. This encodes CASSVGAGDYSGANVLTF.

The chain uses TRBV14 and TRBJ2-3; TRBD2 agrees at 7 bases. V dropped 3 bases and J dropped 2; count of bases not matched to a gene: 5. CDR1 and CDR2 (germline): SGHDN, FVKESK. The CDR3 runs to 15 residues. For the CDR3, the DNA is TGTGCCAGCAGCCAGCGGGGGTGGATCACAGATACGCAGTATTTT. Residues: CASSQRGWITDTQYF.

The rearrangement links TRBV12-2 to TRBJ1-3; the table assigns TRBD1, which was not confirmed against the DNA. TRBV12-2 is annotated as a pseudogene. CDR3 length: 15 amino acids. The CDR3: CASRLGDRAGHTIYF. CDR3 nucleotide sequence: TGTGCAAGTCGCTTAGGCGACAGGGCGGGTCACACCATATATTTT.

The chain links TRBV3-1 (or the pseudogene TRBV3-2) to TRBJ1-2; TRBD1 matches at 8 bases. The CDR3 sequence is 20 residues long. Germline-derived CDR1 and CDR2 are LGHDT and YNNKEL (reference sequence). V was clipped by 0 bases and J by 2 bases; unmatched bases: 17. CDR3 DNA sequence: TGTGCCAGCAGCCAAGATCGGCACCGGGACAGGACTCTAGGCAACTATGGCTACACCTTC. Its protein is CASSQDRHRDRTLGNYGYTF.

This clone has a single count. V gene TRBV14 combines with J gene TRBJ2-3, with a tentative D call TRBD1 (5 bases). Deletions cut 4 bases from V and 0 bases from J, with 20 bases between. The CDR3 spans 18 residues. Germline V gene lookup returns CDR1 SGHDN and CDR2 FVKESK. CDR3 DNA sequence: TGTGCCAGCAGCCCCCCACCAGTAAGGGGCCGAAGCACAGATACGCAGTATTTT. Translation gives CASSPPPVRGRSTDTQYF. Full variable domain (missing parts from reference TRBV14 and TRBJ2-3): EAGVTQFPSHSVIEKGQTVTLRCDPISGHDNLYWYRRVMGKEIKFLLHFVKESKQDESGMPNNRFLAERTGGTYSTLKVQPAELEDSGVYFCASSPPPVRGRSTDTQYFGPGTRLTVL.

This clone was seen once. The chain combines TRBV6-5 with TRBJ2-2; unclear D gene. Trimming pared 8 bases from V and 5 bases from J, leaving 15 bases between. This CDR3 comprises 14 residues. CDR1 and CDR2 from the germline V gene are MNHEY and SVGAGI. The CDR3 sequence: CASDRTARTGELFF. For the CDR3, the DNA is TGTGCCAGCGATAGGACCGCGAGGACCGGGGAGCTGTTTTTT.

CDR3 nucleotides: TGCGCCAGCAGCTTGGCCATAGACAGGGGATTCTACGAGCAGTACTTC. Protein product: CASSLAIDRGFYEQYF. The chain carries TRBV5-1 and TRBJ2-7; 8 positions match TRBD1. The CDR3 runs to 16 residues. V shed 0 bases and J 3 bases; nucleotides not matched to a gene: 8. Germline V gene sequence: CDR1 SGHRS, CDR2 YFSETQ. Full variable domain (missing parts from reference TRBV5-1 and TRBJ2-7): KAGVTQTPRYLIKTRGQQVTLSCSPISGHRSVSWYQQTPGQGLQFLFEYFSETQRNKGNFPGRFSGRQFSNSRSEMNVSTLELGDSALYLCASSLAIDRGFYEQYFGPGTRLTVT.

V gene TRBV19 combines with J gene TRBJ1-5; TRBD1 is a possible D gene (6 bases). Germline CDR1 reads LNHDA; CDR2 reads SQIVND (reference sequence). This CDR3 is built from 16 residues. Trimming pared 6 bases from V and 4 bases from J, leaving 19 bases between. CDR3 residues: CASSWAGTLTNQPQHF. For the CDR3, the DNA is TGTGCCAGTAGCTGGGCCGGGACACTAACGAATCAGCCCCAGCATTTT.

This rearrangement joins TRBV19 to TRBJ1-2; D gene unclear. V was shortened by 6 bases and J by 4 bases, with 12 bases between the two germline ends. Germline CDR1 and CDR2: LNHDA and SQIVND (reference sequence). The CDR3 runs to 13 residues. The CDR3 bases are TGTGCCAGTAGCCTGCTCTCCCCCTATGGCTACACCTTC. This sequence encodes CASSLLSPYGYTF.